This entry lists 21 T cell receptor beta chains sequenced from one sample in a study of blood T cell repertoires in COVID-19. The method was immunoSEQ multiplex PCR; TCRdb's version includes in-frame clones alone and lacks a portion of them. In the table there are around 200,000 clones, 83% of which are singletons. Sequencing was done on a sample of peripheral blood. The source is a woman aged 30 to 39 with COVID-19, enrolled during active disease.

This clone was picked up one time. The same CDR3 arises from other DNA sequences in this sample as well. The rearrangement uses TRBV5-4 and TRBJ2-2, with 8 bases identical to TRBD2. Germline trimming cut 3 bases from V and 6 bases from J; bases unmatched to any gene: 10. Germline CDR1 is SGHNT and CDR2 is YYREEE (reference sequence). This CDR3 contains 16 residues. The DNA for the CDR3 is TGTGCCAGCAGCTACACTTCGGGGGGGCCGGCCGGGGAGCTGTTTTTT. Encoded protein: CASSYTSGGPAGELFF.

The chain has TRBV7-2 and TRBJ2-6, with D possibly being TRBD1 (5 bases). CDR1 is SGHTA and CDR2 is FQGNSA in the germline V gene. Trimming pared 6 bases from V and 1 base from J, leaving 10 bases between. The CDR3 loop spans 15 amino acids. The CDR3 DNA follows: TGTGCCAGCAGGGACAAGATTTCTGGGGCCAACGTCCTGACTTTC. It encodes CASRDKISGANVLTF.

This clone has just one count. This chain links TRBV28 with TRBJ1-2, with 11 bases identical to TRBD1. Germline CDR1 is MDHEN and CDR2 is SYDVKM. The CDR3 totals 15 residues. J was trimmed by 7 bases and V by 3 bases; bases with no gene match: 7. CDR3 bases: TGTGCCAGCAGTTTCCTGGGGACAGGGGGTGGTGGCTACACCTTC. It specifies CASSFLGTGGGGYTF.

This sequence joins TRBV7-3 and TRBJ1-6, with TRBD1 as a possible D gene (5 bases). Germline V gene lookup returns CDR1 SGHTA and CDR2 FQGTGA. Trimming shortened V by 2 bases and J by 6 bases, and 8 bases separated the two germline ends. CDR3 length equals 14 residues. In DNA form, the CDR3 reads TGTGCCAGCAGCTTACGGGGGGTTAATTCACCCCTCCACTTT. Its protein is CASSLRGVNSPLHF.

V and J are TRBV9 and TRBJ1-6; 7 nucleotides line up with TRBD1. The germline V gene encodes CDR1 SGDLS and CDR2 YYNGEE. The V segment lost 3 bases and the J segment 7 bases; nucleotides outside the gene matches: 7. This CDR3 spans 15 amino acids. CDR3 nucleotide sequence: TGTGCCAGCAGCGCCGGACAGGCGGGGAATTCACCCCTCCACTTT. Amino acids: CASSAGQAGNSPLHF.

As regards this clone: Its ends do not fully match the called genes, so a read error is possible. The chain combines TRBV9 with TRBJ2-2; no reliable D call. Germline V gene sequence: CDR1 SGDLS, CDR2 YYNGEE. The CDR3 loop spans 15 amino acids. CDR3 sequence (DNA): TGTGCCAGCAACGTAGACCCGAGCCCCACCGGGGAGCTGTTTTTT. Protein product: CASNVDPSPTGELFF. Variable domain in full (rest from reference TRBV9 and TRBJ2-2): DSGVTQTPKHLITATGQRVTLRCSPRSGDLSVYWYQQSLDQGLQFLIQYYNGEERAKGNILERFSAQQFPDLHSELNLSSLELGDSALYFCASNVDPSPTGELFFGEGSRLTVL.

This clone was picked up a small number of times. The chain links TRBV30 to TRBJ2-7; D is perhaps TRBD1 (6 bases). Germline V gives CDR1 GTSNPN, CDR2 SVGIG (reference sequence). Trimming pared 0 bases from V and 1 base from J, leaving 10 bases between. This CDR3 is 14 amino acids long. The CDR3 bases are TGTGCCTGGAGTGTATGGGGGCAGTCCTACGAGCAGTACTTC. Its protein product is CAWSVWGQSYEQYF.

J is TRBJ2-1 and V is TRBV10-3; 11 nucleotides match TRBD2. The CDR3 length is 15 residues. Germline-derived CDR1 and CDR2 are ENHRY and SYGVKD. V was pared by 3 bases and J by 8 bases, with 6 bases of the junction left unmatched. CDR3 sequence reads: CAISDLAGGPDEQFF. The CDR3 DNA reads TGTGCCATCAGTGACCTAGCGGGGGGCCCCGATGAGCAGTTCTTC.

This clone was detected a few times. The rearrangement uses TRBV5-4 and TRBJ1-6; no clear D gene. The CDR3 is 14 residues long. Germline V gene lookup returns CDR1 SGHNT and CDR2 YYREEE (reference sequence). The V gene lost 0 bases and the J gene lost 3 bases, with 4 bases spanning the gap. The CDR3 DNA reads TGTGCCAGCAGCTTGGTCAGCTATAATTCACCCCTCCACTTT. As protein: CASSLVSYNSPLHF.

This chain uses TRBV9 with TRBJ2-3; 8 bases fit TRBD2. J was trimmed by 3 bases and V by 1 base; bases with no gene match: 7. The CDR3 is 16 residues long. In germline, CDR1 is SGDLS, CDR2 YYNGEE. This chain's CDR3 is CASSVLSGSPTDTQYF. CDR3 in DNA: TGTGCCAGCAGCGTACTCAGCGGGAGTCCTACAGATACGCAGTATTTT.

The chain recombines TRBV28 with TRBJ2-5, with 13 bases identical to TRBD2. Germline CDR1 reads MDHEN; CDR2 reads SYDVKM. This CDR3 spans 16 amino acids. Trimming cost V 6 bases and J 0 bases; bases outside gene matches: 4. CDR3 bases: TGTGCCAGCAGCGGCGGACTAGCGGGGGACCAAGAGACCCAGTACTTC. This codes for CASSGGLAGDQETQYF.

This clone was seen a few times. The genes are TRBV5-4 and TRBJ1-5, with D perhaps matching TRBD1 (6 bases). CDR3 length: 14 amino acids. Germline V lookup: CDR1 SGHNT, CDR2 YYREEE (reference sequence). The V end lost 4 bases, the J end lost 4 bases, and 12 bases lay between the germline ends. The CDR3 region has the DNA TGTGCCAGCAGCGTTCAGGGGTTGAATCAGCCCCAGCATTTT. Encoded protein: CASSVQGLNQPQHF.

This chain links TRBV4-3 with TRBJ2-5, with D perhaps TRBD2 (5 bases). CDR1 is LGHNA, CDR2 YSLEER, per germline. V was cut by 1 base and J by 2 bases, with 20 bases left in between. This CDR3 is 18 amino acids long. The CDR3 is CASSQGWELGPSQETQYF. In nucleotides, the CDR3 is TGCGCCAGCAGCCAAGGCTGGGAACTAGGGCCCTCGCAAGAGACCCAGTACTTC.

In this sample, this clone turned up once. The chain has TRBV7-2 and TRBJ1-3; 7 nucleotides align to TRBD1. Per the germline V gene, CDR1 is SGHTA and CDR2 is FQGNSA. The length of the CDR3 is 15 residues. V lost 4 bases to trimming and J lost 2 bases; unmatched junction nucleotides: 5. CDR3 sequence: CASSSGTGAGNTIYF. CDR3 bases: TGTGCCAGCAGCTCCGGTACAGGGGCTGGAAACACCATATATTTT.

The chain has TRBV11-2 and TRBJ2-7; 12 bases agree with TRBD2. Per germline, CDR1 SGHAT and CDR2 FQNNGV. The ends lost 0 bases at V and 4 bases at J; junction bases unmatched: 10. The length of the CDR3 is 18 residues. DNA of the CDR3: TGTGCCAGCAGCTTAGATCGGGGGCTAGCGGGAGGGCGATACGAGCAGTACTTC. It translates to CASSLDRGLAGGRYEQYF.

This clone has only one observation. The V gene is TRBV6-6, the J gene TRBJ1-2; a weak D match, TRBD1 (5 bases). Germline V lookup: CDR1 MNHNY, CDR2 SVGAGI (reference sequence). Between the trimmed V and J ends, which lost 7 bases and 4 bases, there was a span of 13 bases. The CDR3 contains 13 residues. The CDR3 loop is CASTPPGPYGYTF. CDR3 nucleotides: TGTGCCAGCACCCCCCCAGGGCCCTATGGCTACACCTTC.

V and J are TRBV14 and TRBJ1-2; D unclear. CDR1 SGHDN and CDR2 FVKESK come from the germline V gene. V was pared by 1 base and J by 0 bases, with 9 bases between. This CDR3 has 15 residues. The CDR3 sequence: CASSQGRRTNYGYTF. The DNA of the CDR3 is TGTGCCAGCAGCCAAGGGCGGAGAACTAACTATGGCTACACCTTC.

The chain uses TRBV10-1 and TRBJ2-7; 8 bases are a match to TRBD1. The germline CDR1 and CDR2 sequences are WNHNN and SYGVQD (reference sequence). The CDR3 contains 13 residues. The ends lost 10 bases at V and 2 bases at J; junction bases unmatched: 7. Here the CDR3 reads CAIRGPQTYEQYF. DNA of the CDR3: TGCGCCATCAGGGGGCCTCAGACCTACGAGCAGTACTTC.

The chain recombines TRBV4-3 with TRBJ1-1; D is perhaps TRBD1 (6 bases). CDR3 length: 17 amino acids. V lost 4 bases to trimming and J lost 0 bases, with 18 bases between them. Per the germline V gene, CDR1 is LGHNA and CDR2 is YSLEER. The CDR3 coding sequence is TGCGCCAGCAGCCGTCAATCGGGGGGGCTGGTGAACACTGAAGCTTTCTTT. Translation gives CASSRQSGGLVNTEAFF.

The CDR3: CASSRNTGELFF. The CDR3, as DNA: TGTGCCAGCAGCCGTAACACCGGGGAGCTGTTTTTT. V usage is TRBV9 and J usage is TRBJ2-2; D is ambiguous. This CDR3 is 12 amino acids long. Germline V gene data show CDR1 as SGDLS and CDR2 as YYNGEE. Deletions cut 4 bases from V and 2 bases from J, with 3 bases between.

The chain has TRBV5-6 and TRBJ2-7; the D is unclear. CDR1 SGHDT and CDR2 YYEEEE come from the germline V gene. V was trimmed by 1 base and J by 5 bases, leaving 16 bases between them. This CDR3 spans 15 amino acids. CDR3 in DNA: TGTGCCAGCAGCTTGTTAACAGTCGCCTTCGACGAGCAGTACTTC. It is translated as CASSLLTVAFDEQYF.